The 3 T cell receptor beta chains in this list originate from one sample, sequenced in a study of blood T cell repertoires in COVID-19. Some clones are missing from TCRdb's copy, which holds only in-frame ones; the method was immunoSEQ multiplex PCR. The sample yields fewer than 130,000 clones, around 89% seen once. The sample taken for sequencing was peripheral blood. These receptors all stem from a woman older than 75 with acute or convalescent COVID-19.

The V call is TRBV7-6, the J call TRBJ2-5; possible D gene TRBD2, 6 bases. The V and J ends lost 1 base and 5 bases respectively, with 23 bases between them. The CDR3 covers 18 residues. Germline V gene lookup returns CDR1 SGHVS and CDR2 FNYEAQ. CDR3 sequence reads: CASSLGSRGMGHRETQYF. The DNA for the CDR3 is TGTGCCAGCAGCTTAGGCTCCCGCGGGATGGGCCACCGGGAGACCCAGTACTTC.

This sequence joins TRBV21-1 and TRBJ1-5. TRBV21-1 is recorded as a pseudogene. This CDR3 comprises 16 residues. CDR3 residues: CASSRPTSGCNQPQHF. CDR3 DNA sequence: TGTGCCAGCAGCAGACCGACCTCGGGATGCAATCAGCCCCAGCATTTT.

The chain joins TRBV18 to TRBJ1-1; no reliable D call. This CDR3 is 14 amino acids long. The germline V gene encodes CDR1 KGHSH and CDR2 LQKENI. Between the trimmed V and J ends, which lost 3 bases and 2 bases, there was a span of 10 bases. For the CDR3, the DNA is TGTGCCAGCTCACCCCCGTTTACAAACACTGAAGCTTTCTTT. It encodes CASSPPFTNTEAFF.